The present entry profiles one T cell receptor beta chain with its context. Its specificity is not known. This specimen comes from a study of beta chain features in type 1 diabetes. Study-level points and caveats: Moderate yet significant TCRB CDR3 shortening was seen in Type 1 diabetes patients in all four CD4+ subsets.

Germline trimming cut 5 bases from V and 2 bases from J; bases unmatched to any gene: 9. CDR1 and CDR2 (germline): MDHEN, SYDVKM. The CDR3 is made up of 17 amino acids. The investigators reverse transcribed all of the isolated RNA, so they sequenced expressed TCRB transcripts. Naive, central memory and regulatory T cell samples yielded about 3.57 million reads on average. Libraries were prepared by immunoSEQ multiplex PCR; TCRdb keeps only in-frame clonotypes and omits some of them. Counted here are roughly 300,000 clones, about 13% occurring once; the ten biggest clones make up 0.017%. The V call is TRBV28, the J call TRBJ1-5; 10 bases match TRBD1. The sequence came from a man in his thirties or forties with type 1 diabetes. The sequencing sample was made of naive CD4+ T cells from blood. The CDR3 sequence is CASSVPGQGTGNQPQHF. Written as DNA, the CDR3 is TGTGCCAGCAGTGTCCCGGGACAGGGGACAGGCAATCAGCCCCAGCATTTT.